The source of this T cell receptor (beta chain) is a study of response to subunit inactivated influenza vaccine. Regarding the study as a whole: The authors put forward the suggestion that each seasonal influenza vaccination may bring in only a limited number of new T cells.

As to this clonotype: What it binds is unknown.

TCRdb called the RT-PCR reads again in MiXCR, with one record for every CDR3 protein. The table has 630,000 or so distinct CDR3 sequences, less than 20% seen once. V shed 5 bases, J shed 6 bases, and the junction held 8 bases outside the gene matches. CDR3 size: 15 residues. Germline V gives CDR1 MNHNS, CDR2 SASEGT. The J gene is TRBJ2-2, the V gene TRBV6-1; 8 positions match TRBD1. The sequence came from a man in his forties or fifties who received an inactivated influenza vaccine. The specimen was PBMCs from blood, collected 11 to 12 days after vaccination. CDR3 sequence: CASSTTGVRSGELFF. The DNA for the CDR3 is TGTGCCAGCAGTACGACAGGGGTCCGCTCCGGGGAGCTGTTTTTT.